Described below is a single TCR beta chain sequence and its context. Its matching antigen is unknown. The sample has other DNA sequences that encode this CDR3 too. Measured with immunoSEQ multiplex PCR; TCRdb has only the in-frame clones, and not every one. Of 2,500,000 or so clones listed, 80% to 95% were seen once; the top ten hold approximately 0.4%. CDR1 and CDR2 (germline): SGHRS, YFSETQ. The CDR3 has 15 residues. The V gene lost 4 bases and the J gene lost 2 bases, with 16 bases spanning the gap. These data originate in a study of shared clonotypes between healthy human individuals. Whole-study findings and limits: Naive CD4 clonotype sharing across a handful of donors was 4% to 5.5%.

The origin of this receptor is a man between 18 and 29 years old in good health. Some clones in this sample may be carry-over from other donors' samples. Sequences were obtained from naive CD4+ T cells from PBMCs. The subset: CD45RA+ positively selected. The V call is TRBV5-1, the J call TRBJ2-7; D might be TRBD1 (6 bases). CDR3 in amino acids: CASSPPRAGAYEQYF. For the CDR3, the DNA is TGCGCCAGCAGCCCACCTAGAGCAGGGGCCTACGAGCAGTACTTC. Full variable domain (missing parts from reference TRBV5-1 and TRBJ2-7): KAGVTQTPRYLIKTRGQQVTLSCSPISGHRSVSWYQQTPGQGLQFLFEYFSETQRNKGNFPGRFSGRQFSNSRSEMNVSTLELGDSALYLCASSPPRAGAYEQYFGPGTRLTVT.